One sample yielded the 7 T cell receptor beta chains listed below, sequenced in a study of T-cell memory formation after mild COVID-19. TCRdb reprocessed the 5' RACE reads with MiXCR, giving one entry per CDR3 protein. In the table there are about 350,000 distinct CDR3 sequences, approximately 14% of which are singletons. The source material was PBMCs or a T cell subset sorted from them (not recorded which). Receptors were obtained from a man aged 18 to 29 who had mild COVID-19 (a few samples of this study predate the infection). Cell type and time point are not known.

This clonotype came up a few times. The chain links TRBV7-2 to TRBJ1-1, with 7 nucleotides matching TRBD1. V gave up 5 bases and J gave up 6 bases; unmatched junction bases: 15. CDR1 is SGHTA and CDR2 is FQGNSA in the germline V gene. The CDR3 has 16 amino acids. The CDR3 bases are TGTGCCAGCAGCCCCCGACAGGACAGGAGACAGGCTGAAGCTTTCTTT. It translates to CASSPRQDRRQAEAFF.

The chain combines TRBV19 with TRBJ1-5, with D uncertain. Germline lookup yields CDR1 LNHDA and CDR2 SQIVND (reference sequence). V was cut by 5 bases and J by 3 bases, with 14 bases left in between. The CDR3 extends over 15 amino acids. The CDR3 loop is CASSLMPGSNQPQHF. The CDR3 DNA is TGTGCCAGTAGTTTAATGCCGGGATCCAATCAGCCCCAGCATTTT.

This chain uses TRBV10-3 with TRBJ1-1; 7 positions agree with TRBD1. The CDR3 length is 14 residues. V lost 9 bases and J lost 1; bases outside the gene matches: 8. Germline V gives CDR1 ENHRY, CDR2 SYGVKD. Here the CDR3 reads CAMGDRQKNTEAFF. For the CDR3, the DNA is TGTGCCATGGGGGACAGACAAAAGAACACTGAAGCTTTCTTT.

This clonotype was detected only a few times. This sequence joins TRBV30 and TRBJ1-2; D is undetermined. This CDR3 is built from 11 residues. Germline V gene lookup returns CDR1 GTSNPN and CDR2 SVGIG (reference sequence). V shed 5 bases and J shed 4 bases, with 8 bases lying between them. The CDR3: CAWLGSYGYTF. DNA for the CDR3: TGTGCCTGGTTAGGAAGCTATGGCTACACCTTC.

This clonotype was detected many times. The V gene is TRBV6-5, the J gene TRBJ1-2, with TRBD1 as a possible D gene (6 bases). The CDR3 covers 13 residues. With 5 bases removed from V and 8 bases from J, the gap between germline ends came to 15 bases. CDR1 and CDR2 from the germline V gene are MNHEY and SVGAGI. In DNA, the CDR3 is TGTGCCAGCAGTCCCGACAGGCCCCAAGGCTACACCTTC. Protein sequence: CASSPDRPQGYTF.

V and J are TRBV27 and TRBJ1-3; D is unclear. With 3 bases removed from V and 2 bases from J, the gap between germline ends came to 11 bases. This CDR3 comprises 15 residues. Looked up from germline, CDR1 is MNHEY and CDR2 is SMNVEV (reference sequence). The CDR3 sequence is CASSFSGLTGNTIYF. CDR3 coding DNA: TGTGCCAGCAGTTTCTCCGGATTAACTGGAAACACCATATATTTT.

The sample holds one count of this clonotype. CDR3: CASSSDRAGYGYTF. The CDR3 DNA sequence: TGTGCCAGCAGCTCCGACAGGGCGGGCTATGGCTACACCTTC. V is TRBV5-6 and J is TRBJ1-2, with 7 bases that match TRBD1. The germline CDR1 and CDR2 sequences are SGHDT and YYEEEE. The CDR3 loop spans 14 amino acids. Trimming removed 3 bases from V and 4 bases from J; junction bases left unmatched: 6.